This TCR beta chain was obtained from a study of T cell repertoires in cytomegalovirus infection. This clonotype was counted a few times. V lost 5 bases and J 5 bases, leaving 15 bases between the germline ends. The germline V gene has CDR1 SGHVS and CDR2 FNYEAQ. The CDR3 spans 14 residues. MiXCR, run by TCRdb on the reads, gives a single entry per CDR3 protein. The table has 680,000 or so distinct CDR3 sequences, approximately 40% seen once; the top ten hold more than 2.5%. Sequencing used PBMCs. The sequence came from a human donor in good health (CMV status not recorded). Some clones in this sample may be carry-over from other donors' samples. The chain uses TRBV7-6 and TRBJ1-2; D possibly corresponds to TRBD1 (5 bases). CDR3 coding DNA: TGTGCCAGCAGCCCCCTTGTGGGGGGTTATGGCTACACCTTC. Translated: CASSPLVGGYGYTF. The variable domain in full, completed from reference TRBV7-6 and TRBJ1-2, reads GAGVSQSPRYKVTKRGQDVALRCDPISGHVSLYWYRQALGQGPEFLTYFNYEAQQDKSGLPNDRFSAERPEGSISTLTIQRTEQRDSAMYRCASSPLVGGYGYTFGSGTRLTVV.